The clone carrying this T cell receptor (beta chain) has ten or more counts. Its antigen is currently unknown. These data are taken from a study of identical twins. Study-wide points: Insertions ran lower in abundant cord blood beta clonotypes, though not in memory repertoires. Conclusions rested on cross-sectional statistics rather than following the same donors.

cDNA carried unique molecular identifiers, and a universal primer site was added by template switching. Each CDR3 protein is one row after TCRdb ran MiXCR on the 5' RACE reads. The sample consists of a few hundred thousand distinct CDR3 sequences, 7% to 9.5% of them appearing once. V was shortened by 4 bases and J by 1 base, with 11 bases between the two germline ends. CDR1 and CDR2 (germline): SGHDN, FVKESK. The CDR3 is 15 amino acids. This receptor was obtained from a woman aged 45 to 65 in good health. Sequencing input: naive T cells sorted from blood. The V call is TRBV14, the J call TRBJ2-1, with D unresolved. The CDR3 bases are TGTGCCAGCAGCCTCCGTGGTGGGTCCTACAATGAGCAGTTCTTC. Translating it yields CASSLRGGSYNEQFF.